This is a list of T cell receptor beta chains from one sample in a study of T cell responses to AZD1222 COVID-19 vaccine. Libraries were prepared by immunoSEQ multiplex PCR; TCRdb keeps only in-frame clonotypes and omits some of them. The sample holds 130,000 to 150,000 clones, 80% to 95% seen once. The input for sequencing was peripheral blood, taken on day 0 of MenACWY control vaccination. The receptors were gathered from an adult in good health. The CDR3 runs from the conserved cysteine through the conserved F or W. D genes are given only for firm matches. Size is omitted from some rows. Given values are once, few, many or a class for expanded clones.

>TRBV5-1|TRBD1|-|TRBJ2-5|15
CASSLTGTGGETQYF
TGCGCCAGCAGCCTTACCGGGACAGGGGGGGAGACCCAGTACTTC
>TRBV24-1|TRBD2|-|TRBJ2-3|15
CATSGASGVTDTQYF
TGTGCCACCAGTGGGGCTAGCGGGGTCACAGATACGCAGTATTTT
>TRBV7-9|-|-|TRBJ1-4|11
CASRKNEKLFF
TGTGCCAGCAGGAAGAATGAAAAACTGTTTTTT
>TRBV11-1|-|-|TRBJ1-2|13
CASSLDGNYGYTF
TGTGCCAGCAGCTTAGACGGAAACTATGGCTACACCTTC
>TRBV7-9|-|-|TRBJ1-2|14
CASREGSSDYGYTF
TGTGCCAGCAGGGAAGGAAGCTCCGACTATGGCTACACCTTC
>TRBV30|TRBD1|once|TRBJ2-4|14
CAWSVPDRGSIQYF
TGTGCCTGGAGTGTCCCCGACAGGGGGTCCATTCAGTACTTC
>TRBV2|-|-|TRBJ1-4|16
CASSEEAGAFVEKLFF
TGTGCCAGCAGTGAAGAAGCGGGGGCTTTTGTCGAAAAACTGTTTTTT
>TRBV5-6|-|-|TRBJ1-4|14
CASSLRQSGEKLFF
TGTGCCAGCAGCTTGCGTCAGTCTGGTGAAAAACTGTTTTTT
>TRBV11-2|TRBD2|-|TRBJ2-3|18
CASSLAPTGTSGRDTQYF
TGTGCCAGCAGCTTAGCTCCTACCGGGACTAGCGGGAGGGATACGCAGTATTTT
>TRBV7-3|TRBD1|-|TRBJ2-1|15
CASSRNRDRGNEQFF
TGTGCCAGCAGCCGTAACCGGGACAGGGGAAATGAGCAGTTCTTC